Presented here are 24 T cell receptor beta chains from one specimen sequenced in a study of T cell responses to AZD1222 COVID-19 vaccine. Only in-frame clones appear in the TCRdb table, and some are missing; sequencing was by immunoSEQ multiplex PCR. The profile shows approximately 90,000 clones, over 80% of them singletons. Sequenced here: peripheral blood, sampled on day 0 of AZD1222 vaccination. Every receptor here comes from an adult in good health.

The chain couples TRBV5-1 to TRBJ1-1; D gene uncertain. Trimming removed 4 bases from V and 3 bases from J, with 7 bases in between. Germline V gives CDR1 SGHRS, CDR2 YFSETQ. The CDR3 runs to 12 residues. CDR3 DNA sequence: TGCGCCAGCAGCCGGGTGGACACTGAAGCTTTCTTT. Its translation is CASSRVDTEAFF.

The chain uses TRBV6-2 or TRBV6-3 and TRBJ1-5; 7 bases fit TRBD1. CDR1 and CDR2 from the germline V gene are MNHEY and SVGEGT. J lost 4 bases, V lost 6 bases, and 12 bases had no gene match. The CDR3 runs to 16 residues. CDR3 protein: CASSRGQLTWNQPQHF. The CDR3 DNA follows: TGTGCCAGCAGCCGGGGACAGTTAACATGGAATCAGCCCCAGCATTTT.

This clone was seen a single time. The chain uses TRBV30 and TRBJ2-7; D perhaps matches TRBD1 (5 bases). The V gene's germline CDR1 is GTSNPN and CDR2 SVGIG (reference sequence). The CDR3 consists of 14 residues. V gave up 0 bases and J gave up 0 bases, with 9 bases separating them. The CDR3 DNA follows: TGTGCCTGGAGTGTACAGGCAATCTCCTACGAGCAGTACTTC. It codes for CAWSVQAISYEQYF.

The V gene is TRBV7-8, the J gene TRBJ1-1, with TRBD1 matching over 7 bases. V lost 6 bases to trimming and J lost 0 bases; unmatched junction nucleotides: 7. Germline loops: CDR1 SGHVS, CDR2 FQNEAQ. The CDR3 contains 15 residues. This CDR3 reads CASRVQGSVNTEAFF. The CDR3 DNA is TGTGCCAGCAGAGTACAGGGGTCTGTGAACACTGAAGCTTTCTTT.

CDR3 bases: TGTGCCAGCACTCTCCTTGGGTCACCCCTCCACTTT. This translates into CASTLLGSPLHF. This rearrangement joins TRBV28 to TRBJ1-6; D unresolved. Per the germline V gene, CDR1 is MDHEN and CDR2 is SYDVKM. V lost 7 bases and J lost 10, with 11 bases in between. The length of the CDR3 is 12 residues.

This chain uses TRBV14 with TRBJ2-2; D might be TRBD2 (6 bases). The ends were cut back, 4 bases at V and 1 base at J, with 10 bases in the middle. The CDR3 consists of 15 residues. Germline-derived CDR1 and CDR2 are SGHDN and FVKESK. The CDR3 here is CASSPGLRNTGELFF. The CDR3 DNA is TGTGCCAGCAGCCCGGGACTGAGGAACACCGGGGAGCTGTTTTTT. Full variable domain (outside the CDR3, taken from reference TRBV14 and TRBJ2-2): EAGVTQFPSHSVIEKGQTVTLRCDPISGHDNLYWYRRVMGKEIKFLLHFVKESKQDESGMPNNRFLAERTGGTYSTLKVQPAELEDSGVYFCASSPGLRNTGELFFGEGSRLTVL.

The rearrangement links TRBV3-1 (or the pseudogene TRBV3-2) to TRBJ1-1; no clear D gene. Trimming removed 4 bases from V and 1 base from J, with 7 bases in between. Germline V gene data show CDR1 as LGHDT and CDR2 as YNNKEL (reference sequence). This CDR3 has 13 residues. The CDR3 is CASSPTPNTEAFF. The CDR3 region has the DNA TGTGCCAGCAGCCCCACACCGAACACTGAAGCTTTCTTT.

CDR3 residues: CATSRPGQGNSPLHF. CDR3 in DNA: TGTGCCACCAGCAGACCGGGACAGGGGAATTCACCCCTCCACTTT. This chain links TRBV15 with TRBJ1-6; TRBD1 aligns across 10 bases. Germline CDR1 LNHNV, CDR2 YYDKDF (reference sequence). The V segment lost 2 bases and the J segment 7 bases; nucleotides outside the gene matches: 2. The CDR3 runs to 15 residues.

V is TRBV3-1 (or the pseudogene TRBV3-2) and J is TRBJ2-1; possibly TRBD2 for D (5 bases). The V gene's germline CDR1 is LGHDT and CDR2 YNNKEL (reference sequence). Trimming removed 2 bases from V and 9 bases from J, with 11 bases in between. The CDR3 runs to 13 residues. CDR3 bases: TGTGCCAGCAGCCAATTCAGCGGCGGTGAGCAGTTCTTC. Residues: CASSQFSGGEQFF.

V and J are TRBV7-2 and TRBJ1-6; D not resolved. Trimming stripped 5 bases from V and 14 bases from J, with 16 bases between. The V gene's germline CDR1 is SGHTA and CDR2 FQGNSA. CDR3 length equals 13 residues. The CDR3 nucleotides read TGTGCCAGCAGCCCATTTCGACTTCAGTCCCTCCACTTT. Amino acids: CASSPFRLQSLHF.

The CDR3 is CASSPRLAGGHGELFF. CDR3 DNA sequence: TGCGCCAGCAGCCCTCGACTAGCGGGAGGTCACGGGGAGCTGTTTTTT. This chain uses TRBV5-1 with TRBJ2-2, with 13 bases lining up with TRBD2. This CDR3 has 16 amino acids. Germline V lookup: CDR1 SGHRS, CDR2 YFSETQ. Trimming at V came to 4 bases and at J to 7 bases, leaving 7 bases not matched to a gene.

The J gene is TRBJ1-2, the V gene TRBV6-5; 9 bases are shared with TRBD1. From germline, CDR1 is MNHEY and CDR2 SVGAGI. The CDR3 sequence is 13 residues long. V dropped 6 bases and J dropped 7; count of bases not matched to a gene: 6. The CDR3 spells CASRITGGPGYTF. As DNA, the CDR3 is TGTGCCAGCAGAATCACAGGGGGCCCTGGCTACACCTTC.

V and J are TRBV5-5 and TRBJ1-5, with D tentatively TRBD1 (6 bases). The CDR3 is 15 amino acids. Per the germline V gene, CDR1 is SGHKS and CDR2 is YYEKEE (reference sequence). The V end lost 4 bases, the J end lost 2 bases, and 13 bases lay between the germline ends. The CDR3 reads CASSRTAAGNQPQHF. The CDR3, as DNA: TGTGCCAGCAGCCGGACAGCAGCAGGCAATCAGCCCCAGCATTTT.

V gene TRBV11-2 combines with J gene TRBJ2-7; D could derive from TRBD1 or TRBD2 (6 bases each). CDR1 SGHAT and CDR2 FQNNGV come from the germline V gene. Trimming shortened V by 5 bases and J by 2 bases, and 16 bases separated the two germline ends. The CDR3 spans 15 residues. The CDR3 sequence is CASSPSAGEPYEQYF. The CDR3 nucleotides read TGTGCCAGCAGCCCTAGCGCAGGGGAGCCCTACGAGCAGTACTTC.

This chain joins TRBV3-1 (or the pseudogene TRBV3-2) and TRBJ1-1; no clear D gene. V was pared by 0 bases and J by 6 bases, with 11 bases between. Germline V gives CDR1 LGHDT, CDR2 YNNKEL (reference sequence). The CDR3 extends over 14 amino acids. CDR3 sequence: CASSQDLQHAEAFF. As DNA, the CDR3 is TGTGCCAGCAGCCAAGATTTACAACACGCTGAAGCTTTCTTT.

The V and J genes are TRBV12-3 or TRBV12-4 and TRBJ2-7; D gene unclear. This CDR3 has 11 residues. Between the trimmed V and J ends, which lost 4 bases and 2 bases, there was a span of 3 bases. This CDR3 is CASSSAYEQYF. In DNA form, the CDR3 reads TGTGCCAGCAGTTCCGCCTACGAGCAGTACTTC.

The V gene is TRBV12-5, the J gene TRBJ2-1; 11 nucleotides match TRBD1. The junction had 8 bases not matched to a gene; V was cut back by 11 bases and J by 8 bases. Per germline, CDR1 LGHNT and CDR2 FRNRAP. The CDR3 contains 13 residues. The chain's CDR3 is CACKDRGRHEQFF. The CDR3 DNA follows: TGTGCTTGTAAGGACAGGGGGCGGCATGAGCAGTTCTTC.

J is TRBJ1-5 and V is TRBV10-2, with TRBD1 as a possible D gene (5 bases). This CDR3 has 13 amino acids. CDR1 is WSHSY and CDR2 is SAAADI in the germline V gene. The V and J ends lost 7 bases and 3 bases respectively, with 10 bases between them. The CDR3 here is CASKTGTNQPQHF. The CDR3, as DNA: TGCGCCAGCAAGACCGGGACCAATCAGCCCCAGCATTTT.

This chain uses TRBV28 with TRBJ1-3; 8 bases are shared with TRBD1. In germline, CDR1 is MDHEN, CDR2 SYDVKM. The junction had 9 bases not matched to a gene; V was cut back by 2 bases and J by 0 bases. This CDR3 comprises 18 residues. The CDR3 protein is CASSLVRGRGPSGNTIYF. In DNA form, the CDR3 reads TGTGCCAGCAGTTTAGTTAGGGGCAGGGGGCCCTCTGGAAACACCATATATTTT.

CDR3 sequence: CASSLKLATGGYTF. The DNA for the CDR3 is TGTGCCAGCAGCTTAAAACTGGCTACCGGCGGCTACACCTTC. The gene calls are TRBV7-8 and TRBJ1-2; D uncertain. CDR1 SGHVS and CDR2 FQNEAQ come from the germline V gene. The CDR3 sequence is 14 residues long. The V end lost 2 bases, the J end lost 8 bases, and 15 bases lay between the germline ends.

The rearrangement joins TRBV3-1 (or the pseudogene TRBV3-2) to TRBJ2-1, with D possibly TRBD1 on 5 matching bases. Germline V gene data show CDR1 as LGHDT and CDR2 as YNNKEL (reference sequence). The CDR3 totals 12 residues. V lost 5 bases to trimming and J lost 9 bases, with 11 bases between them. Here the CDR3 reads CASSLWGGEQFF. The CDR3 nucleotides read TGTGCCAGCAGCTTGTGGGGCGGTGAGCAGTTCTTC.

The chain joins TRBV19 to TRBJ2-7, with 10 nucleotides matching TRBD1. The V gene's germline CDR1 is LNHDA and CDR2 SQIVND (reference sequence). CDR3 length equals 13 residues. The junction had 3 bases not matched to a gene; V was cut back by 8 bases and J by 2 bases. In DNA form, the CDR3 reads TGTGCCAGTGGGGGACAGGGGACCTACGAGCAGTACTTC. Protein product: CASGGQGTYEQYF.

This chain uses TRBV10-3 with TRBJ2-2; TRBD1 agrees at 8 bases. CDR3 size: 15 residues. Per germline, CDR1 ENHRY and CDR2 SYGVKD. V lost 6 bases to trimming and J lost 7 bases; unmatched junction nucleotides: 10. CDR3 amino acids: CAIRGDRQRVGELFF. The CDR3 coding sequence is TGTGCCATCAGAGGGGACAGGCAAAGAGTCGGGGAGCTGTTTTTT.

The chain employs TRBV28 and TRBJ2-7; no firm D call. Trimming removed 3 bases at V and 6 bases at J, with 18 bases between. Germline V CDR1 and CDR2: MDHEN, SYDVKM. The CDR3 spans 15 residues. CDR3 nucleotides: TGTGCCAGCAGTTTCTTTACGAGACGGTTCTTCGAGCAGTACTTC. Its translation is CASSFFTRRFFEQYF.